The clone carrying this T cell receptor beta chain was seen at least ten times. These data belong to a study of early T cells in non-severe SARS-CoV-2 infection. A single record per CDR3 protein comes from TCRdb applying MiXCR to the 5' RACE reads. The repertoire holds tens of thousands of distinct CDR3 sequences, with roughly 12% as singletons. The TCR sequence derives from an adult who was a healthcare worker with PCR-confirmed SARS-CoV-2 infection or an uninfected control (not recorded which). The sequenced sample consisted of whole blood.

CDR3 bases: TGTGCCAGCAGTAGCCCCCGGACAGGGGGAAACTATGGCTACACCTTC. It codes for CASSSPRTGGNYGYTF. J is TRBJ1-2 and V is TRBV6-5, with 10 bases fitting TRBD1. The germline V gene encodes CDR1 MNHEY and CDR2 SVGAGI. The CDR3 is made up of 16 amino acids. Trimming cost V 5 bases and J 2 bases; bases outside gene matches: 8.